One and the same sample provided the 23 T cell receptor beta chains below, sequenced in a study of regulatory dendritic cells for organ transplantation. No antigens are known for them. The protocol was immunoSEQ multiplex PCR, while the TCRdb copy is restricted to in-frame clones and leaves out a portion. The sample contains some 11,000 clones, 79% of which appear only once. Sorted T cells were CFSE-labeled and cultured approximately five days with allogeneic regulatory or mature dendritic cells at 1:10. The sequenced sample was naive CD8+ T cells from blood cultured with regulatory dendritic cells. Subset specified: CD45RA+ naive T cells. These receptors were collected from a human donor in good health.

V gene TRBV6-5 combines with J gene TRBJ1-2; maybe TRBD1 (5 bases). Trimming took off 7 bases at V and 4 bases at J, with 10 bases between the two ends. This CDR3 has 12 amino acids. Germline loops: CDR1 MNHEY, CDR2 SVGAGI. Here the CDR3 reads CASTPGGYGYTF. The CDR3 coding sequence is TGTGCCAGCACCCCGGGGGGCTATGGCTACACCTTC.

J is TRBJ2-7 and V is TRBV7-9, with a possible D match to TRBD1 (6 bases). Germline-derived CDR1 and CDR2 are SEHNR and FQNEAQ (reference sequence). The CDR3 extends over 15 amino acids. The ends were cut back, 6 bases at V and 0 bases at J, with 15 bases in the middle. The CDR3, as DNA: TGTGCCAGCAGTCTTACATTGGACAGCTCCTACGAGCAGTACTTC. Its translation is CASSLTLDSSYEQYF.

The chain combines TRBV7-9 with TRBJ2-3; 12 bases line up with TRBD2. CDR3 length: 16 residues. Unmatched junction bases numbered 5, after V lost 4 bases and J lost 3 bases. Germline-derived CDR1 and CDR2 are SEHNR and FQNEAQ (reference sequence). DNA of the CDR3: TGTGCCAGCAGCTCACCAGGACTAGCGGGGACAGATACGCAGTATTTT. It is translated as CASSSPGLAGTDTQYF.

This chain joins TRBV19 and TRBJ1-2; 11 bases map to TRBD1. J was trimmed by 2 bases and V by 5 bases; bases with no gene match: 4. This CDR3 region has 15 residues. Germline-derived CDR1 and CDR2 are LNHDA and SQIVND (reference sequence). CDR3 coding DNA: TGTGCCAGTAGTGGGAGGACAGGGGGCAACTATGGCTACACCTTC. Translated: CASSGRTGGNYGYTF.

This CDR3 is CASSFRLAGPQETQYF. In nucleotides, the CDR3 is TGTGCCAGCAGTTTTCGACTAGCGGGGCCCCAAGAGACCCAGTACTTC. V usage is TRBV2 and J usage is TRBJ2-5; 11 bases fit TRBD2. The germline gives CDR1 SNHLY, CDR2 FYNNEI. CDR3 size: 16 residues. V dropped 5 bases and J dropped 1; count of bases not matched to a gene: 6.

This clone was observed a handful of times. The CDR3 nucleotides read TGTGCCAGCAGCTTAGGCGGGGATTACAATGAGCAGTTCTTC. Its protein is CASSLGGDYNEQFF. The chain recombines TRBV11-2 with TRBJ2-1; TRBD2 is a possible D gene (6 bases). Germline CDR1 SGHAT, CDR2 FQNNGV. There are 14 residues in the CDR3. V lost 1 base, J lost 4 bases, and 8 bases lay in between.

The J gene is TRBJ1-5, the V gene TRBV9; weak D call: TRBD1 (5 bases). The germline CDR1 and CDR2 sequences are SGDLS and YYNGEE. Between the trimmed V and J ends, which lost 0 bases and 0 bases, there was a span of 10 bases. This CDR3 has 16 amino acids. CDR3: CASSVGQFNSNQPQHF. The CDR3 DNA reads as TGTGCCAGCAGCGTAGGACAGTTTAATAGCAATCAGCCCCAGCATTTT.

CDR3 in amino acids: CASSSALGVDTQYF. The CDR3 DNA reads as TGTGCCAGCAGCTCGGCCCTGGGAGTTGATACGCAGTATTTT. This rearrangement joins TRBV5-8 to TRBJ2-3, with TRBD2 as a possible D gene (5 bases). The CDR3 sequence is 14 residues long. The V end was cut by 3 bases, the J end by 6 bases, with 14 bases between. Germline V gene lookup returns CDR1 SGHTS and CDR2 YDEGEE.

This clone was detected a few times. This CDR3 reads CASSGKGATPEAFF. The DNA of the CDR3 is TGTGCCAGCAGCGGAAAGGGGGCGACCCCTGAAGCTTTCTTT. This chain connects TRBV9 to TRBJ1-1; 7 nucleotides match TRBD1. Germline assignment: CDR1 SGDLS and CDR2 YYNGEE. With V trimmed by 3 bases and J by 6 bases, 8 bases remained unmatched. The CDR3 spans 14 residues.

The chain links TRBV5-6 to TRBJ1-2; the D gene is possibly TRBD1 (5 bases). V dropped 0 bases and J dropped 0 bases, with 12 bases sitting between them. CDR3 length: 16 amino acids. The germline CDR1 and CDR2 sequences are SGHDT and YYEEEE. The CDR3 reads CASSLVSGPPNYGYTF. As DNA, the CDR3 is TGTGCCAGCAGCTTGGTGTCAGGGCCTCCTAACTATGGCTACACCTTC. The entire variable domain, with the rest obtained from reference TRBV5-6 and TRBJ1-2, is as follows: DAGVTQSPTHLIKTRGQQVTLRCSPKSGHDTVSWYQQALGQGPQFIFQYYEEEERQRGNFPDRFSGHQFPNYSSELNVNALLLGDSALYLCASSLVSGPPNYGYTFGSGTRLTVV.

The rearrangement links TRBV28 to TRBJ2-5, with D unclear. The CDR3 sequence is 13 residues long. Germline CDR1 reads MDHEN; CDR2 reads SYDVKM. With 3 bases removed from V and 2 bases from J, the gap between germline ends came to 7 bases. The CDR3 coding sequence is TGTGCCAGCAGTTTTGGAGCACAAGAGACCCAGTACTTC. The encoded protein is CASSFGAQETQYF. The full variable domain, rest sourced from reference TRBV28 and TRBJ2-5, is DVKVTQSSRYLVKRTGEKVFLECVQDMDHENMFWYRQDPGLGLRLIYFSYDVKMKEKGDIPEGYSVSREKKERFSLILESASTNQTSMYLCASSFGAQETQYFGPGTRLLVL.

Only one count was recorded for this clone. The chain combines TRBV19 with TRBJ2-7; TRBD2 is a possible D gene (6 bases). Germline CDR1 LNHDA, CDR2 SQIVND (reference sequence). CDR3 length: 16 amino acids. V lost 8 bases and J lost 4, with 24 bases in between. The CDR3 sequence: CASAGGWGSARYEQYF. Written as DNA, the CDR3 is TGTGCCAGTGCCGGGGGTTGGGGCTCCGCAAGATACGAGCAGTACTTC.

This rearrangement joins TRBV2 to TRBJ1-4, with TRBD1 matching over 10 bases. CDR1 and CDR2 (germline): SNHLY, FYNNEI. The CDR3 is 15 amino acids. V shed 6 bases and J 8 bases; nucleotides not matched to a gene: 9. The CDR3, as DNA: TGTGCCAGCAGGCGTTCGACAGGGGGCCTGGAAAAACTGTTTTTT. Translation: CASRRSTGGLEKLFF.

The V call is TRBV19, the J call TRBJ2-7, with 8 bases aligning to TRBD1. The germline CDR1 and CDR2 sequences are LNHDA and SQIVND (reference sequence). The ends lost 6 bases at V and 0 bases at J; junction bases unmatched: 7. This CDR3 spans 15 amino acids. CDR3 protein: CASSSGTGLSYEQYF. DNA of the CDR3: TGTGCCAGTAGCTCCGGGACAGGCCTCTCCTACGAGCAGTACTTC. Based on the CDR3 plus reference TRBV19 and TRBJ2-7, the full variable domain is DGGITQSPKYLFRKEGQNVTLSCEQNLNHDAMYWYRQDPGQGLRLIYYSQIVNDFQKGDIAEGYSVSREKKESFPLTVTSAQKNPTAFYLCASSSGTGLSYEQYFGPGTRLTVT.

J is TRBJ2-7 and V is TRBV6-6; no reliable D call. V was shortened by 5 bases and J by 3 bases, with 8 bases between the two germline ends. The CDR3 contains 12 residues. Germline values: CDR1 MNHNY, CDR2 SVGAGI (reference sequence). The CDR3, as DNA: TGTGCCAGCAGTCCTAACCTCTACGAGCAGTACTTC. Its translation is CASSPNLYEQYF.

This sequence joins TRBV4-2 and TRBJ2-7; TRBD2 aligns across 8 bases. Losses at the gene ends were 0 bases for V and 2 bases for J; bases not matched to a gene: 6. There are 16 residues in the CDR3. The germline gives CDR1 LGHNA, CDR2 YNFKEQ. The CDR3 here is CASSQELSGGTYEQYF. The CDR3 DNA reads TGTGCCAGCAGCCAAGAATTGAGCGGGGGAACCTACGAGCAGTACTTC.

The chain recombines TRBV11-2 with TRBJ2-1; tentative D call: TRBD2 (5 bases). This CDR3 spans 13 amino acids. Germline V gene data show CDR1 as SGHAT and CDR2 as FQNNGV. V was cut by 1 base and J by 7 bases, with 8 bases left in between. The CDR3 here is CASSLGGWNEQFF. DNA of the CDR3: TGTGCCAGCAGCTTAGGCGGGTGGAATGAGCAGTTCTTC. The whole variable domain, filled in from reference TRBV11-2 and TRBJ2-1, reads EAGVAQSPRYKIIEKRQSVAFWCNPISGHATLYWYQQILGQGPKLLIQFQNNGVVDDSQLPKDRFSAERLKGVDSTLKIQPAKLEDSAVYLCASSLGGWNEQFFGPGTRLTVL.

This chain uses TRBV5-6 with TRBJ1-2; the D is unclear. Trimming shortened V by 3 bases and J by 8 bases, and 8 bases separated the two germline ends. The length of the CDR3 is 11 residues. Germline V CDR1 and CDR2: SGHDT, YYEEEE. The CDR3 protein is CASSSGGGYTF. The CDR3 DNA is TGTGCCAGCAGCTCCGGCGGGGGCTACACCTTC.

Only one count was recorded for this clone. J is TRBJ2-1 and V is TRBV7-9, with TRBD2 identical over 9 bases. V lost 3 bases to trimming and J lost 6 bases; unmatched junction nucleotides: 6. The CDR3 is made up of 15 amino acids. Germline values: CDR1 SEHNR, CDR2 FQNEAQ (reference sequence). CDR3 nucleotide sequence: TGTGCCAGCAGCTTGGCGGGGGGGCCCCGCAATGAGCAGTTCTTC. It codes for CASSLAGGPRNEQFF.

The chain uses TRBV27 and TRBJ1-2; TRBD1 matches at 9 bases. Trimming took 4 bases from V and 6 from J; bases not matched to a gene: 6. The CDR3 sequence is 14 residues long. Germline V gene data show CDR1 as MNHEY and CDR2 as SMNVEV (reference sequence). The CDR3 loop reads CASSSTTGGNGYTF. CDR3 coding DNA: TGTGCCAGCAGTTCAACCACAGGGGGCAATGGCTACACCTTC.

The chain has TRBV4-3 and TRBJ1-4; 8 nucleotides match TRBD1. J was trimmed by 7 bases and V by 1 base; bases with no gene match: 8. Germline V gene data show CDR1 as LGHNA and CDR2 as YSLEER. This CDR3 comprises 16 residues. CDR3 sequence reads: CASSQGRGQGREKLFF. In nucleotides, the CDR3 is TGCGCCAGCAGCCAAGGTAGAGGACAGGGACGTGAAAAACTGTTTTTT.

This clone was detected a few times. V usage is TRBV7-3 and J usage is TRBJ2-1, with D possibly matching TRBD1 (5 bases). CDR1 is SGHTA and CDR2 is FQGTGA in the germline V gene. The CDR3 length is 15 residues. The ends were cut back, 5 bases at V and 4 bases at J, with 15 bases in the middle. The CDR3 protein is CASSQGPSGYNEQFF. The CDR3, as DNA: TGTGCCAGCAGCCAAGGACCCTCAGGGTACAATGAGCAGTTCTTC.

This clone was picked up a small number of times. J is TRBJ2-7 and V is TRBV9, with a possible D match to TRBD2 (6 bases). Germline V CDR1 and CDR2: SGDLS, YYNGEE. There are 14 residues in the CDR3. The germline V and J ends were trimmed by 3 bases and 3 bases, with 13 bases remaining between them. DNA of the CDR3: TGTGCCAGCAGCGCGGGAGATAGGGTCTACGAGCAGTACTTC. It is translated as CASSAGDRVYEQYF.